Each of the 14 T cell receptor beta chains below was sequenced from the same sample in a study of Graves' ophthalmopathy and Graves' hyperthyroidism. TCR beta CDR3 amplification used RNA transcripts. Second-round multiplex PCR came after first-round RT-PCR with HTBI primers. TCRdb reprocessed the multiplex PCR reads with MiXCR, giving one entry per CDR3 protein. The sample records 400,000 or so distinct CDR3 sequences, 15% to 17% being singletons. The material sequenced was peripheral blood. Receptor source: a woman under 30 with stable Graves' hyperthyroidism.

This clonotype was seen ten or more times. The CDR3 DNA reads as TGCAGTGCTAGAGAACGGGGCCGGGGCAATCAGCCCCAGCATTTT. As protein: CSARERGRGNQPQHF. The chain joins TRBV20-1 to TRBJ1-5, with D tentatively TRBD1 (5 bases). Germline CDR1 is DFQATT and CDR2 is SNEGSKA (reference sequence). V lost 0 bases to trimming and J lost 2 bases, with 11 bases between them. CDR3 length: 15 amino acids.

V is TRBV6-1 and J is TRBJ1-1; D not certain. Germline assignment: CDR1 MNHNS and CDR2 SASEGT. This CDR3 is 16 amino acids long. The ends were cut back, 6 bases at V and 1 base at J, with 18 bases in the middle. In DNA form, the CDR3 reads TGTGCCAGCAGGCCTAAAGGGCCGAGAGGGAACACTGAAGCTTTCTTT. It translates to CASRPKGPRGNTEAFF.

This clonotype came up a few times. The J gene is TRBJ2-2, the V gene TRBV19, with D unresolved. CDR1 is LNHDA, CDR2 SQIVND, per germline (reference sequence). Between the trimmed V and J ends, which lost 7 bases and 5 bases, there was a span of 14 bases. The CDR3 loop spans 14 amino acids. CDR3 sequence reads: CASNKAHGTGELFF. In DNA, the CDR3 is TGTGCCAGTAATAAGGCACACGGGACCGGGGAGCTGTTTTTT.

This clonotype was seen ten or more times. The J gene is TRBJ1-3, the V gene TRBV9; a weak D match, TRBD1 (5 bases). Germline loops: CDR1 SGDLS, CDR2 YYNGEE. V lost 0 bases, J lost 3 bases, and 13 bases lay in between. The CDR3 loop spans 16 amino acids. CDR3 loop: CASSVGAGRVGNTIYF. In DNA form, the CDR3 reads TGTGCCAGCAGCGTAGGAGCGGGGCGCGTTGGAAACACCATATATTTT.

The V call is TRBV28, the J call TRBJ2-3; D tentatively fits TRBD1 or TRBD2 (5 bases each). Trimming cost V 3 bases and J 6 bases, with 13 bases left between them. CDR1 and CDR2 from the germline V gene are MDHEN and SYDVKM. CDR3 size: 14 residues. The DNA for the CDR3 is TGTGCCAGCAGTTTGGGGGACCACGGGGATACGCAGTATTTT. Encoded protein: CASSLGDHGDTQYF.

Ten or more counts support this clonotype. The chain carries TRBV25-1 and TRBJ1-1; D gene uncertain. Trimming removed 5 bases at V and 7 bases at J, with 11 bases between. This CDR3 is built from 12 residues. The V gene's germline CDR1 is MGHDK and CDR2 SYGVNS. The CDR3 DNA reads as TGTGCCAGCAGTCGGCCGGGAAATGAAGCTTTCTTT. Protein: CASSRPGNEAFF.

This clonotype was recorded many times. The chain employs TRBV19 and TRBJ1-2; 9 positions match TRBD1. The V and J ends lost 5 bases and 3 bases, in that order; junction bases with no gene match: 16. This CDR3 is built from 18 residues. The germline V gene encodes CDR1 LNHDA and CDR2 SQIVND (reference sequence). The CDR3 sequence is CASSVYLGQGTAYYGYTF. Here the CDR3 DNA reads TGTGCCAGTAGTGTCTATTTGGGACAGGGAACGGCCTACTATGGCTACACCTTC.

This clonotype came up a few times. This sequence joins TRBV20-1 and TRBJ1-3, with D possibly matching TRBD1 (5 bases). CDR3 length: 14 residues. From germline, CDR1 is DFQATT and CDR2 SNEGSKA (reference sequence). The ends were cut back, 6 bases at V and 0 bases at J, with 12 bases in the middle. This chain's CDR3 is CSARRGLSGNTIYF. In DNA, the CDR3 is TGCAGTGCCCGAAGGGGCCTCTCTGGAAACACCATATATTTT.

The rearrangement joins TRBV27 to TRBJ1-1; D remains ambiguous. Trimming took 2 bases from V and 3 from J, leaving 7 bases between them. The CDR3 is 13 amino acids. CDR1 MNHEY and CDR2 SMNVEV come from the germline V gene (reference sequence). The CDR3 here is CASSLSLYTEAFF. CDR3 nucleotide sequence: TGTGCCAGCAGTTTAAGTTTGTACACTGAAGCTTTCTTT.

The chain combines TRBV15 with TRBJ1-1; D is uncertain. Trimming shortened V by 0 bases and J by 1 base, and 12 bases separated the two germline ends. The germline CDR1 and CDR2 sequences are LNHNV and YYDKDF (reference sequence). CDR3 size: 16 residues. Here the CDR3 reads CATSRDGVRGNTEAFF. CDR3 nucleotides: TGTGCCACCAGCAGAGATGGGGTCCGGGGGAACACTGAAGCTTTCTTT. Full variable domain (outside the CDR3, taken from reference TRBV15 and TRBJ1-1): DAMVIQNPRYQVTQFGKPVTLSCSQTLNHNVMYWYQQKSSQAPKLLFHYYDKDFNNEADTPDNFQSRRPNTSFCFLDIRSPGLGDTAMYLCATSRDGVRGNTEAFFGQGTRLTVV.

This clonotype has ten or more counts. The rearrangement uses TRBV2 and TRBJ1-2; no reliable D call. V lost 6 bases to trimming and J lost 14 bases, with 19 bases between them. The germline V gene has CDR1 SNHLY and CDR2 FYNNEI. The CDR3 extends over 12 amino acids. CDR3 protein: CASRESVTAKTF. CDR3 in DNA: TGTGCCAGCAGGGAGAGCGTGACCGCTAAGACCTTC.

This clonotype was recorded many times. The chain couples TRBV5-1 to TRBJ1-1; tentatively, D is TRBD1 (5 bases). Per germline, CDR1 SGHRS and CDR2 YFSETQ. The CDR3 extends over 16 amino acids. Trimming cost V 0 bases and J 1 base, with 13 bases left between them. Here the CDR3 reads CASSLGARVGNTEAFF. The CDR3, as DNA: TGCGCCAGCAGCTTGGGGGCCAGGGTGGGGAACACTGAAGCTTTCTTT.

This clonotype appeared many times. J is TRBJ2-7 and V is TRBV6-1, with D perhaps being TRBD1 or TRBD2 (5 bases each). This CDR3 is built from 13 residues. Looked up from germline, CDR1 is MNHNS and CDR2 is SASEGT. The V end was cut by 9 bases, the J end by 3 bases, with 15 bases between. The CDR3 is CASGTVLGYEQYF. CDR3 coding DNA: TGTGCCAGTGGGACCGTCTTAGGCTACGAGCAGTACTTC.

This clonotype came up a few times. This sequence joins TRBV2 and TRBJ2-5; weak D call: TRBD2 (6 bases). The V gene's germline CDR1 is SNHLY and CDR2 FYNNEI. The CDR3 totals 15 residues. V lost 3 bases, J lost 5 bases, and 16 bases lay in between. This CDR3 reads CASSDRSGEHETQYF. The CDR3 nucleotides are TGTGCCAGCAGTGACCGGTCGGGGGAGCACGAGACCCAGTACTTC.